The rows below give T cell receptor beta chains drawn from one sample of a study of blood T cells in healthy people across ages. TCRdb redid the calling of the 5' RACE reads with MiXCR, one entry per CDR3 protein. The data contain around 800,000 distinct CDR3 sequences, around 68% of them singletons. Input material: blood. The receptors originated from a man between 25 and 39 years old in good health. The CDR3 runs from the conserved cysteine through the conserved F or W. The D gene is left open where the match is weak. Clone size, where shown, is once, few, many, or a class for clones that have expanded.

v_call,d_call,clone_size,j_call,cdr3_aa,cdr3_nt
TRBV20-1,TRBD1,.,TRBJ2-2,CSAPKTGGYTGELFF,TGCAGTGCACCTAAGACAGGGGGGTACACCGGGGAGCTGTTTTTT
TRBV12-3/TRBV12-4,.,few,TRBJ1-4,CASSPRGGGGKLFF,TGTGCCAGCAGTCCGCGTGGCGGGGGAGGAAAACTGTTTTTT
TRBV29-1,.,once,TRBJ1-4,CSVRRPTQENEKLFF,TGCAGCGTTCGTAGGCCCACACAAGAGAATGAAAAACTGTTTTTT
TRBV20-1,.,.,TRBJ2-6,CSARVGSGANVLTF,TGCAGTGCTAGAGTTGGCTCTGGGGCCAACGTCCTGACTTTC
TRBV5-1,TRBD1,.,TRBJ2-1,CASSGGWDSSEQFF,TGCGCCAGCAGCGGTGGGTGGGACAGCAGTGAGCAGTTCTTC
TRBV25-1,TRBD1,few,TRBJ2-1,CASSDPGDRAYEQFF,TGTGCCAGCAGTGACCCCGGGGACAGGGCATATGAGCAGTTCTTC
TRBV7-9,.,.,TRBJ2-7,CASSQGLDEQYF,TGTGCCAGCAGCCAGGGTTTGGACGAGCAGTACTTC
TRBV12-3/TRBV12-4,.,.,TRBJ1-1,CASSLGILNTEAFF,TGTGCCAGCAGTTTGGGGATCCTGAACACTGAAGCTTTCTTT
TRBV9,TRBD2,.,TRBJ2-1,CASSVAWSGVNEQFF,TGTGCCAGCAGCGTAGCTTGGAGCGGGGTGAATGAGCAGTTCTTC
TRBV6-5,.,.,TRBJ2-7,CASSSTGVPREQYF,TGTGCCAGCAGTTCTACGGGGGTCCCACGCGAGCAGTACTTC
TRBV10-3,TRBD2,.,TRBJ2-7,CAISESSSGGIDEQYF,TGTGCCATCAGTGAGTCTTCTAGCGGGGGAATCGACGAGCAGTACTTC
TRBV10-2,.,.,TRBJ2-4,CASSEEGPVKNIQYF,TGCGCCAGCAGTGAGGAGGGACCCGTCAAAAACATTCAGTACTTC
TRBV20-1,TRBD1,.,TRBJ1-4,CSALVTGLEKLFF,TGCAGTGCTCTTGTGACAGGGTTGGAAAAACTGTTTTTT
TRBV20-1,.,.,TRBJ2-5,CSALPAGAGGGETQYF,TGCAGTGCCCTACCTGCGGGGGCCGGTGGAGGAGAGACCCAGTACTTC
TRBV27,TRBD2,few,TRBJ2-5,CASSWDKASGQETQYF,TGTGCCAGCAGTTGGGACAAGGCTAGCGGGCAAGAGACCCAGTACTTC
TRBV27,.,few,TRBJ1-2,CASSLNSNYGYTF,TGTGCCAGCAGTTTAAACAGCAACTATGGCTACACCTTC
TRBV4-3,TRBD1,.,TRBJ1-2,CASSQELVDRVAYGYTF,TGCGCCAGCAGCCAAGAGTTGGTAGACAGGGTGGCCTATGGCTACACCTTC
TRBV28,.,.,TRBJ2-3,CASSSGRTLTDTQYF,TGTGCCAGCAGTTCGGGACGGACCCTCACAGATACGCAGTATTTT
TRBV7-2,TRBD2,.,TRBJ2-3,CASMGGSSGLYF,TGTGCCAGCATGGGCGGTTCTAGCGGGCTGTATTTT
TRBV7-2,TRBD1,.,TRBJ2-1,CASSIMTRGHNEQFF,TGTGCCAGCAGCATAATGACCAGGGGGCACAATGAGCAGTTCTTC
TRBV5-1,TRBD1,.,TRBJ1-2,CASSPNGSGQAAYGYTF,TGCGCCAGCAGCCCGAACGGATCGGGACAGGCGGCCTATGGCTACACCTTC
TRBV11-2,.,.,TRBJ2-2,CASSLGYLGELFF,TGTGCCAGCAGCTTAGGGTACCTGGGGGAGCTGTTTTTT
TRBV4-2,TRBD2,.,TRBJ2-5,CASSFGLAGGPDQETQYF,TGTGCCAGCAGCTTTGGGCTAGCGGGGGGGCCGGACCAAGAGACCCAGTACTTC
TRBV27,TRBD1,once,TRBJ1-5,CASSQRTGLKPQHF,TGTGCCAGCAGTCAAAGGACAGGGCTAAAGCCCCAGCATTTT
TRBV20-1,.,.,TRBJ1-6,CSARNRNNSPLHF,TGCAGCGCTAGAAACAGAAATAATTCACCCCTCCACTTT
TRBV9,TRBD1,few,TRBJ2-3,CASSDGTGVADTQYF,TGTGCCAGCAGCGACGGGACAGGGGTTGCAGATACGCAGTATTTT
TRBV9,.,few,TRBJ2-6,CASSVGGTSGANVLTF,TGTGCCAGCAGCGTAGGGGGGACCTCTGGGGCCAACGTCCTGACTTTC
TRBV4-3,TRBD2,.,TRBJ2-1,CASSPASGGDNEQFF,TGCGCCAGCAGCCCGGCTAGCGGGGGGGACAATGAGCAGTTCTTC
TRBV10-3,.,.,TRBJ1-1,CAISESNQGLMNTEAFF,TGTGCCATCAGTGAGTCGAACCAGGGGTTGATGAACACTGAAGCTTTCTTT
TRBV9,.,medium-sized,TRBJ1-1,CASSQRPLEEAFF,TGTGCCAGCAGCCAGCGACCGCTTGAAGAAGCTTTCTTT
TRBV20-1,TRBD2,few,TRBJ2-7,CSASRTSGGSEQYF,TGCAGTGCCTCGAGGACTAGCGGGGGCTCCGAGCAGTACTTC
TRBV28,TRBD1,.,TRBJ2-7,CASIPPGGAYEQYF,TGTGCCAGCATCCCCCCAGGGGGCGCATACGAGCAGTACTTC
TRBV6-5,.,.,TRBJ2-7,CASSYDDSGIYEQYF,TGTGCCAGCAGTTACGACGACAGTGGAATCTACGAGCAGTACTTC
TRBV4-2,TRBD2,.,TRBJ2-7,CASSQELAGGTYEQYF,TGTGCCAGCAGCCAAGAACTAGCGGGGGGAACCTACGAGCAGTACTTC
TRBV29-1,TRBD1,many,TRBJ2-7,CSVNGQGADEQYF,TGCAGCGTTAATGGACAGGGGGCTGACGAGCAGTACTTC
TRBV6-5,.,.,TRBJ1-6,CASSYRERSPLHF,TGTGCCAGCAGTTACAGGGAGCGTTCACCCCTCCACTTT
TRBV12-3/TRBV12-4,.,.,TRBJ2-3,CASSAPSRGGTDTQYF,TGTGCCAGCAGTGCGCCTAGTCGAGGAGGCACAGATACGCAGTATTTT
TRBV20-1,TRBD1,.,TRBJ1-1,CSARKDRVDTEAFF,TGCAGTGCTAGAAAAGACAGGGTGGACACTGAAGCTTTCTTT
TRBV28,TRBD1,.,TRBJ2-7,CASSPKDRGSPYEQYF,TGTGCCAGCAGTCCGAAGGACAGGGGTAGCCCCTACGAGCAGTACTTC
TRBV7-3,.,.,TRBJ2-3,CASSLNGRQADTQYF,TGTGCCAGCAGCTTAAACGGGAGACAGGCAGATACGCAGTATTTT
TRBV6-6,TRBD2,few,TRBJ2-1,CASSYSTGGPNNEQFF,TGTGCCAGCAGTTACTCTACGGGGGGGCCCAACAATGAGCAGTTCTTC
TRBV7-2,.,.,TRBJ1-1,CASSFLKLNTEAFF,TGTGCCAGCAGCTTTCTAAAACTCAACACTGAAGCTTTCTTT